What follows are 25 T cell receptor beta chains derived from one specimen sequenced in a study of T-cell reconstitution after alpha-beta-depleted transplantation in children (dated by TCRdb to 2016 to 2017). Receptors were amplified or captured by PCR. The reads were generated on an Illumina HiSeq 2500. TCR library preparation used molecular barcoding, with unique molecular identifiers applied to normalize quantification of the TCRbeta repertoire. TCRdb took the public reads, trimmed them with fastp at Q25, ran MiXCR for clone calling and kept in-frame beta chains. Rows matching on CDR3 protein sequence are summarized as one entry with the most common DNA and genes. The sample data list hundreds of thousands of distinct CDR3 sequences, and around 13% of these were observed just once. The ten largest clonotypes hold around 0.76% of the sample. The sample's treatment or condition, from its label and the paper: allogeneic hematopoietic cell transplantation with graft depleted of TCRalphabeta T cells and CD19 B cells.

The material sequenced was PBMCs, taken before TCRalphabeta/CD19-depleted stem cell transplant. Receptor source: a girl aged 2 to 10 with congenital amegakaryocytic thrombocytopenia, due to receive a stem cell transplant.

In its sample, this clonotype was seen many times. The chain is built from TRBV5-1 and TRBJ2-1; 7 bases agree with TRBD2. This CDR3 is 16 amino acids long. The trim removed 1 base at V and 4 bases at J, leaving 8 bases unmatched. CDR1 SGHRS and CDR2 YFSETQ come from the germline V gene. The CDR3 is CASSLSTSREYNEQFF. The CDR3 DNA reads TGCGCCAGCAGCTTGTCGACTAGCCGAGAGTACAATGAGCAGTTCTTC. The full variable domain, its missing parts supplied by reference TRBV5-1 and TRBJ2-1, is KAGVTQTPRYLIKTRGQQVTLSCSPISGHRSVSWYQQTPGQGLQFLFEYFSETQRNKGNFPGRFSGRQFSNSRSEMNVSTLELGDSALYLCASSLSTSREYNEQFFGPGTRLTVL.

This clonotype was seen repeatedly, ten times or more. The rearrangement links TRBV7-2 to TRBJ2-1; no definite D call. Germline V gives CDR1 SGHTA, CDR2 FQGNSA. V was clipped by 1 base and J by 9 bases, with 10 bases between them. This CDR3 region has 13 residues. The CDR3 region is CASSLGSIGEQFF. The CDR3 region has the DNA TGTGCCAGCAGCTTAGGGTCAATAGGTGAGCAGTTCTTC.

This clonotype was recorded many times. The V and J genes are TRBV5-1 and TRBJ2-2; 8 bases are a match to TRBD2. With V trimmed by 7 bases and J by 2 bases, 7 bases remained unmatched. Germline CDR1 and CDR2: SGHRS and YFSETQ. The CDR3 is 15 amino acids. CDR3 sequence: CASASTSANTGELFF. The CDR3 DNA reads TGCGCCAGCGCCTCGACTAGCGCTAACACCGGGGAGCTGTTTTTT.

This clonotype was seen ten or more times. V and J are TRBV29-1 and TRBJ2-7, with D possibly TRBD2 on 5 matching bases. Trimming removed 1 base from V and 4 bases from J, with 14 bases in between. Germline-derived CDR1 and CDR2 are SQVTM and ANQGSEA. CDR3 size: 14 residues. CDR3 loop: CSVEATSGIYEQYF. CDR3 coding DNA: TGCAGCGTTGAAGCGACCAGCGGAATTTACGAGCAGTACTTC.

This clonotype was picked up a small number of times. The V gene is TRBV3-1, the J gene TRBJ2-2; D is perhaps TRBD1 or TRBD2 (6 bases each). The CDR3 totals 13 residues. Germline assignment: CDR1 LGHDT and CDR2 YNNKEL (reference sequence). Trimming pared 6 bases from V and 9 bases from J, leaving 14 bases between. The CDR3 sequence: CASSTGRQRELFF. DNA for the CDR3: TGTGCCAGCAGTACAGGGAGGCAGAGGGAGCTGTTTTTT.

There are many counts of this clonotype. The chain is built from TRBV20-1 and TRBJ1-2; 8 positions match TRBD1. CDR3 size: 15 residues. CDR1 DFQATT and CDR2 SNEGSKA come from the germline V gene (reference sequence). The V segment lost 3 bases and the J segment 0 bases; nucleotides outside the gene matches: 6. As DNA, the CDR3 is TGCAGTGCTAGTCGCCCAGGGGGCACTAACTATGGCTACACCTTC. This gives the protein CSASRPGGTNYGYTF.

This clonotype has just a few counts. The CDR3 loop is CASSLVGGVSDTQYF. The CDR3 bases are TGCGCCAGCAGCTTGGTGGGGGGAGTGTCAGATACGCAGTATTTT. The V and J genes are TRBV5-1 and TRBJ2-3; tentative D call: TRBD2 (6 bases). Germline CDR1 reads SGHRS; CDR2 reads YFSETQ. The CDR3 is 15 amino acids. V lost 0 bases and J 4 bases, leaving 12 bases between the germline ends.

This clonotype was counted a few times. This chain connects TRBV7-9 to TRBJ2-7; 9 bases are shared with TRBD1. Germline V lookup: CDR1 SEHNR, CDR2 FQNEAQ (reference sequence). The ends lost 5 bases at V and 4 bases at J; junction bases unmatched: 6. The CDR3 consists of 14 residues. The DNA for the CDR3 is TGTGCCAGCAGCACGGGACAGGGAGTGTACGAGCAGTACTTC. This sequence encodes CASSTGQGVYEQYF.

This clonotype was picked up many times. The rearrangement joins TRBV5-1 to TRBJ2-7, with a possible D match to TRBD2 (5 bases). Trimming left V 2 bases short and J 0 bases short, with 18 bases between. The CDR3 spans 17 residues. Germline assignment: CDR1 SGHRS and CDR2 YFSETQ. CDR3 in DNA: TGCGCCAGCAGCTTCGGACTTTCCACGCCCTCCTCCTACGAGCAGTACTTC. Translation gives CASSFGLSTPSSYEQYF.

The genes are TRBV30 and TRBJ1-6, with D possibly matching TRBD1 (6 bases). Trimming pared 0 bases from V and 8 bases from J, leaving 14 bases between. The germline CDR1 and CDR2 sequences are GTSNPN and SVGIG (reference sequence). CDR3 size: 15 residues. The CDR3 here is CAWSVLPGGDSPLHF. In DNA, the CDR3 is TGTGCCTGGAGTGTCCTCCCGGGGGGCGATTCACCCCTCCACTTT.

This clonotype was found many times. This sequence joins TRBV5-1 and TRBJ2-3, with 8 bases that match TRBD2. Germline CDR1 SGHRS, CDR2 YFSETQ. The V segment lost 1 base and the J segment 2 bases; nucleotides outside the gene matches: 6. The CDR3 length is 16 residues. CDR3 sequence: CASSLKLAEITDTQYF. In DNA form, the CDR3 reads TGCGCCAGCAGCTTGAAACTAGCGGAAATCACAGATACGCAGTATTTT. The full variable domain, completed using reference TRBV5-1 and TRBJ2-3, is KAGVTQTPRYLIKTRGQQVTLSCSPISGHRSVSWYQQTPGQGLQFLFEYFSETQRNKGNFPGRFSGRQFSNSRSEMNVSTLELGDSALYLCASSLKLAEITDTQYFGPGTRLTVL.

The chain links TRBV19 to TRBJ2-6; D remains ambiguous. Germline-derived CDR1 and CDR2 are LNHDA and SQIVND (reference sequence). The CDR3 is 16 residues long. Trimming stripped 3 bases from V and 0 bases from J, with 9 bases between. CDR3: CASSMKRASGANVLTF. CDR3 in DNA: TGTGCCAGTAGTATGAAAAGGGCCTCTGGGGCCAACGTCCTGACTTTC.

This clonotype appeared a few times. The V and J genes are TRBV28 and TRBJ2-7, with 12 bases fitting TRBD2. Trimming cost V 5 bases and J 7 bases; bases outside gene matches: 15. Germline values: CDR1 MDHEN, CDR2 SYDVKM. CDR3 length: 17 amino acids. CDR3 loop: CASSISRLAGGPLEQYF. The CDR3 nucleotides read TGTGCCAGCAGTATCTCGAGGCTAGCGGGAGGGCCCCTTGAGCAGTACTTC. Using reference TRBV28 and TRBJ2-7 for the parts outside the CDR3, the full variable domain is DVKVTQSSRYLVKRTGEKVFLECVQDMDHENMFWYRQDPGLGLRLIYFSYDVKMKEKGDIPEGYSVSREKKERFSLILESASTNQTSMYLCASSISRLAGGPLEQYFGPGTRLTVT.

The gene calls are TRBV3-1 and TRBJ2-2, with TRBD1 matching 8 bases. Germline CDR1 reads LGHDT; CDR2 reads YNNKEL (reference sequence). CDR3 length: 15 amino acids. The junction had 7 bases not matched to a gene; V was cut back by 7 bases and J by 3 bases. Here the CDR3 DNA reads TGTGCCAGCAAAGGCGCAGGGGGCCACACCGGGGAGCTGTTTTTT. Amino acid sequence: CASKGAGGHTGELFF. Together with reference TRBV3-1 and TRBJ2-2, the CDR3 gives the full variable domain: DTAVSQTPKYLVTQMGNDKSIKCEQNLGHDTMYWYKQDSKKFLKIMFSYNNKELIINETVPNRFSPKSPDKAHLNLHINSLELGDSAVYFCASKGAGGHTGELFFGEGSRLTVL.

This clonotype has ten or more counts. The CDR3 reads CASSLQADSTDTQYF. For the CDR3, the DNA is TGCGCCAGCAGCCTTCAGGCGGATAGCACAGATACGCAGTATTTT. The rearrangement links TRBV5-1 to TRBJ2-3, with D unclear. Between the trimmed V and J ends, which lost 4 bases and 0 bases, there was a span of 12 bases. The CDR3 is made up of 15 amino acids. Germline CDR1 reads SGHRS; CDR2 reads YFSETQ.

Concerning this clonotype: A read error is possible here, since a much larger clone lies one base away. The rearrangement uses TRBV10-3 and TRBJ2-7, with no clear D. The V gene lost 3 bases and the J gene lost 0 bases, with 12 bases spanning the gap. CDR1 is ENHRY, CDR2 SYGVKD, per germline. The CDR3 is 15 amino acids. The CDR3 is CAISEGPVNSYEQYF. As DNA, the CDR3 is TGTGCCATCAGTGAAGGACCGGTAAACTCCTACGAGCAGTACTTC.

This clonotype was recorded at least ten times. V gene TRBV20-1 combines with J gene TRBJ2-2, with 10 bases lining up with TRBD2. CDR3 length: 16 amino acids. CDR1 DFQATT and CDR2 SNEGSKA come from the germline V gene (reference sequence). Germline trimming cut 0 bases from V and 3 bases from J; bases unmatched to any gene: 4. CDR3 residues: CSARDRLAGDTGELFF. The CDR3 DNA sequence: TGCAGTGCTAGAGATCGGCTAGCGGGAGACACCGGGGAGCTGTTTTTT.

With respect to this clonotype: A read error may explain this, as a much larger clone is one base away. The chain recombines TRBV29-1 with TRBJ2-7, with D unclear. The CDR3 has 15 amino acids. V was shortened by 3 bases and J by 4 bases, with 19 bases between the two germline ends. The germline V gene encodes CDR1 SQVTM and CDR2 ANQGSEA. Here the CDR3 reads CSVEGFPETAYEQYF. The CDR3 bases are TGCAGCGTTGAGGGGTTCCCCGAGACTGCATACGAGCAGTACTTC.

The V gene is TRBV5-1, the J gene TRBJ2-2, with 7 positions matching TRBD2. The V and J ends lost 7 bases and 6 bases, in that order; junction bases with no gene match: 9. The CDR3 is 14 amino acids. The V gene's germline CDR1 is SGHRS and CDR2 YFSETQ. The CDR3 here is CASRPAGSSGELFF. CDR3 DNA sequence: TGCGCCAGCCGCCCAGCGGGATCGTCCGGGGAGCTGTTTTTT.

The sample holds many counts of this clonotype. The J gene is TRBJ2-7, the V gene TRBV16, with 7 positions matching TRBD1. V was pared by 2 bases and J by 1 base, with 8 bases of the junction left unmatched. Per the germline V gene, CDR1 is KGHSY and CDR2 is FQNENV. The CDR3 runs to 16 residues. CDR3 coding DNA: TGTGCCAGCAGCCAACGCGGCAGGGGGTCGTCCTACGAGCAGTACTTC. Protein: CASSQRGRGSSYEQYF.

This clonotype has just a few counts. The chain couples TRBV20-1 to TRBJ2-1; 8 bases align to TRBD2. CDR1 is DFQATT, CDR2 SNEGSKA, per germline (reference sequence). The J segment lost 6 bases and the V segment lost 4 bases, leaving 5 bases of the junction unmatched. This CDR3 has 13 amino acids. This CDR3 is CSANLLAANEQFF. The CDR3 bases are TGCAGTGCTAACTTACTAGCGGCCAATGAGCAGTTCTTC.

The chain is built from TRBV29-1 and TRBJ2-1, with D unclear. In germline, CDR1 is SQVTM, CDR2 ANQGSEA. There are 8 residues in the CDR3. V was shortened by 3 bases and J by 10 bases, with 1 base between the two germline ends. The CDR3 DNA reads TGCAGCGTTGAGGAGCAGTTCTTC. The encoded protein is CSVEEQFF.

The genes are TRBV2 and TRBJ1-3; TRBD1 matches 7 bases. CDR1 is SNHLY, CDR2 FYNNEI, per germline. V was pared by 7 bases and J by 4 bases, with 7 bases of the junction left unmatched. CDR3 length: 14 amino acids. The CDR3 sequence: CASIDRAAGNTIYF. CDR3 nucleotides: TGTGCCAGCATCGACAGGGCGGCGGGAAACACCATATATTTT.

Concerning this clonotype: This may be a read error, as it is one base from a much larger clone. J is TRBJ2-7 and V is TRBV20-1; weak D call: TRBD2 (6 bases). The CDR3 is 11 amino acids. Germline V gene sequence: CDR1 DFQATT, CDR2 SNEGSKA (reference sequence). This chain's CDR3 is CSAIGSYEHYF. CDR3 coding DNA: TGCAGTGCTATCGGGAGCTACGAGCATTACTTC.

This clonotype was detected only a few times. This sequence joins TRBV4-1 and TRBJ2-4; possible D gene TRBD1, 5 bases. Looked up from germline, CDR1 is MGHRA and CDR2 is YSYEKL. This CDR3 spans 15 amino acids. V was clipped by 5 bases and J by 3 bases, with 14 bases between them. The CDR3: CASSVITGIKNIQYF. In DNA, the CDR3 is TGCGCCAGCAGCGTAATAACAGGAATCAAAAACATTCAGTACTTC.